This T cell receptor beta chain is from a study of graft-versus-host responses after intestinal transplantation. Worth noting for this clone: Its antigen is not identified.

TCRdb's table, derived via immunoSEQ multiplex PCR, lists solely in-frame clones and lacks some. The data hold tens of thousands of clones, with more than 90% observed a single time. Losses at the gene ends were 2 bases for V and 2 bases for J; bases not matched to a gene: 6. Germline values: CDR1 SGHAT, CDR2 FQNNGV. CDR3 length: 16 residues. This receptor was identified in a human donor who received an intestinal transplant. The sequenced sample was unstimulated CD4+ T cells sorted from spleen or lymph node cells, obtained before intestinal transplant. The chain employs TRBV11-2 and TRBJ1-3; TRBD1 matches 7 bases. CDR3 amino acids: CASSLRAQGTGNTIYF. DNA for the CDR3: TGTGCCAGCAGCTTACGAGCACAGGGGACTGGAAACACCATATATTTT.